Given below is one T cell receptor beta chain in context. The CDR3 extends over 14 amino acids. Germline CDR1 SGHDT, CDR2 YYEEEE. V lost 4 bases to trimming and J lost 6 bases; unmatched junction nucleotides: 5. Sequenced by immunoSEQ multiplex PCR; TCRdb stores in-frame clones only, minus some. The sample has some 250,000 clones, about 80% seen once. This record belongs to a study of control samples from healthy donors and cancer patients. The rearrangement uses TRBV5-6 and TRBJ2-1; 9 bases map to TRBD1. The sequencing input was PBMCs. The receptor was derived from an older woman with lung cancer. CDR3 sequence: CASSRGQGSNEQFF. As DNA, the CDR3 is TGTGCCAGCAGCAGAGGACAGGGGAGCAATGAGCAGTTCTTC.